The 12 T cell receptor beta chains below come from one sample, sequenced in a study of T cell changes during pregnancy in multiple sclerosis. TCRdb's table, derived via immunoSEQ multiplex PCR, lists solely in-frame clones and lacks some. This sample has about 39,000 clones, with around 93% found just once. The specimen was CD4+ T cells from peripheral blood mononuclear cells, collected after pregnancy. The receptors stem from a female donor with multiple sclerosis, enrolled in a pregnancy study.

The chain links TRBV21-1 to TRBJ2-7; no check of the table's D call, TRBD1, against the DNA was made. TRBV21-1 is assigned pseudogene status. The CDR3 has 14 amino acids. The CDR3 here is CASSTRTDHYEQYF. As DNA, the CDR3 is TGTGCCAGCAGCACACGGACAGACCACTACGAGCAGTACTTC.

The DNA of the CDR3 is TGTGCCAGCAGTTACGTAGGTGGACGGGGTGGCTACACCTTC. Its protein is CASSYVGGRGGYTF. This chain uses TRBV6-5 with TRBJ1-2; D is unclear. The CDR3 extends over 14 amino acids. Germline V gives CDR1 MNHEY, CDR2 SVGAGI. Trimming left V 2 bases short and J 7 bases short, with 14 bases between.

This chain uses TRBV5-5 with TRBJ2-7; 10 nucleotides align to TRBD1. The germline gives CDR1 SGHKS, CDR2 YYEKEE (reference sequence). Losses at the gene ends were 1 base for V and 5 bases for J; bases not matched to a gene: 6. The CDR3 runs to 15 residues. The CDR3 here is CASSLWDRGTNEQYF. CDR3 DNA sequence: TGTGCCAGCAGCTTGTGGGACAGGGGTACCAACGAGCAGTACTTC.

V and J are TRBV9 and TRBJ1-3, with 7 bases identical to TRBD1. The trim removed 0 bases at V and 1 base at J, leaving 4 bases unmatched. Germline CDR1 is SGDLS and CDR2 is YYNGEE. CDR3 length equals 16 residues. The CDR3 loop is CASSVGDRLSGNTIYF. CDR3 sequence (DNA): TGTGCCAGCAGCGTAGGGGACAGACTATCTGGAAACACCATATATTTT.

V is TRBV4-1 and J is TRBJ1-3; possible D gene TRBD1, 5 bases. V lost 1 base, J lost 0 bases, and 13 bases lay in between. Germline V CDR1 and CDR2: MGHRA, YSYEKL. The length of the CDR3 is 17 residues. CDR3 nucleotides: TGCGCCAGCAGCCAAGCGGGGGGAGGCGGCTCTGGAAACACCATATATTTT. It is translated as CASSQAGGGGSGNTIYF.

The chain is built from TRBV5-1 and TRBJ1-1, with D hard to call. V lost 5 bases and J 7 bases, leaving 15 bases between the germline ends. Looked up from germline, CDR1 is SGHRS and CDR2 is YFSETQ. The CDR3 totals 13 residues. The CDR3: CASRRGLEGEAFF. CDR3 nucleotides: TGCGCCAGCAGACGCGGGTTGGAAGGTGAAGCTTTCTTT.

The rearrangement uses TRBV18 and TRBJ2-1; TRBD2 matches 10 bases. This CDR3 contains 14 residues. Per germline, CDR1 KGHSH and CDR2 LQKENI. The ends lost 0 bases at V and 7 bases at J; junction bases unmatched: 0. The CDR3 DNA reads TGTGCCAGCTCACCACCGACTAGCGGGAATGAGCAGTTCTTC. This encodes CASSPPTSGNEQFF.

The CDR3 reads CARRQGSNSPLHF. The CDR3 nucleotides are TGTGCCAGAAGACAGGGCAGTAATTCACCCCTCCACTTT. The chain is built from TRBV2 and TRBJ1-6; 7 bases align to TRBD1. Germline values: CDR1 SNHLY, CDR2 FYNNEI. V trimming: 9 bases; J trimming: 6 bases; junction bases outside the gene matches: 5. The CDR3 runs to 13 residues.

This clone has only a few counts. The V and J genes are TRBV2 and TRBJ1-2, with 8 bases matching TRBD1. Germline V gives CDR1 SNHLY, CDR2 FYNNEI. The J segment lost 14 bases and the V segment lost 4 bases, leaving 9 bases of the junction unmatched. There are 12 residues in the CDR3. CDR3 nucleotides: TGTGCCAGCAGTGCACAGGGGGTGAGGGGGACCTTC. Translation gives CASSAQGVRGTF.

CDR3 sequence: CASSPNFRDSEQYF. The CDR3 DNA is TGTGCCAGCAGTCCTAATTTCCGGGACAGTGAGCAGTACTTC. The chain joins TRBV6-5 to TRBJ2-7; TRBD1 matches at 7 bases. CDR1 is MNHEY, CDR2 SVGAGI, per germline. The V and J ends lost 5 bases and 7 bases, in that order; junction bases with no gene match: 11. This CDR3 comprises 14 residues.

This clone was seen more than once but under ten times. CDR3 in DNA: TGTGCCAGCAGCGCCGTAGACAGACCAGCTTTCTTT. Amino acid sequence: CASSAVDRPAFF. V is TRBV9 and J is TRBJ1-1, with a possible D match to TRBD1 (5 bases). The CDR3 is 12 residues long. Germline assignment: CDR1 SGDLS and CDR2 YYNGEE. Between the trimmed V and J ends, which lost 3 bases and 10 bases, there was a span of 13 bases.

The chain employs TRBV30 and TRBJ1-1; D is unclear. Germline values: CDR1 GTSNPN, CDR2 SVGIG (reference sequence). The CDR3 is 15 residues long. V lost 0 bases and J 2 bases, leaving 13 bases between the germline ends. The CDR3 reads CAWSVDPSGNTEAFF. The DNA of the CDR3 is TGTGCCTGGAGTGTAGACCCGTCGGGAAACACTGAAGCTTTCTTT.